These T cell receptor beta chains were read from a single sample in a study of blood T cell repertoires in COVID-19. Measured with immunoSEQ multiplex PCR; TCRdb has only the in-frame clones, and not every one. The table lists 330,000 or so clones, 80% to 90% of them singletons. Source material: peripheral blood. These receptors were collected from a man aged 25 to 45 with COVID-19, enrolled during active disease. The CDR3 runs from the conserved cysteine through the conserved F or W. Each record gives: J gene, CDR3 length, D gene, clone size, V gene, CDR3 protein, CDR3 DNA. The D gene is left open where the match is weak. Clone size is stated in some rows and not others, as once, few, many or a class when expanded.

J gene: TRBJ2-2; CDR3 length: 16; D gene: TRBD1; clone size: .; V gene: TRBV3-1/TRBV3-2; CDR3 protein: CASSLNRGTNTGELFF; CDR3 DNA: TGTGCCAGCAGCCTCAACAGGGGGACGAACACCGGGGAGCTGTTTTTT
J gene: TRBJ2-2; CDR3 length: 16; D gene: TRBD2; clone size: .; V gene: TRBV7-3; CDR3 protein: CASSWGFSGSDGELFF; CDR3 DNA: TGTGCCAGCAGCTGGGGTTTCAGCGGGAGTGACGGGGAGCTGTTTTTT
J gene: TRBJ1-2; CDR3 length: 15; D gene: TRBD1; clone size: .; V gene: TRBV7-9; CDR3 protein: CASSPGTGRNYGYTF; CDR3 DNA: TGTGCCAGCAGCCCGGGGACAGGAAGAAACTATGGCTACACCTTC
J gene: TRBJ2-1; CDR3 length: 14; D gene: .; clone size: .; V gene: TRBV6-5; CDR3 protein: CASSERAAYNEQFF; CDR3 DNA: TGTGCCAGCAGCGAGCGGGCCGCCTACAATGAGCAGTTCTTC
J gene: TRBJ2-5; CDR3 length: 13; D gene: .; clone size: .; V gene: TRBV5-1; CDR3 protein: CASSPNGQETQYF; CDR3 DNA: TGCGCCAGCAGCCCTAATGGCCAAGAGACCCAGTACTTC
J gene: TRBJ1-5; CDR3 length: 15; D gene: TRBD1; clone size: .; V gene: TRBV4-2; CDR3 protein: CASSRATGLYQPQHF; CDR3 DNA: TGTGCCAGCAGCCGGGCGACAGGGCTCTATCAGCCCCAGCATTTT
J gene: TRBJ1-2; CDR3 length: 15; D gene: TRBD1; clone size: few; V gene: TRBV5-4; CDR3 protein: CASSGPTGFSYGYTF; CDR3 DNA: TGTGCCAGCAGCGGCCCGACAGGGTTCAGCTATGGCTACACCTTC
J gene: TRBJ2-7; CDR3 length: 18; D gene: TRBD2; clone size: .; V gene: TRBV18; CDR3 protein: CASSRLKELAGPSYEQYF; CDR3 DNA: TGTGCCAGCTCACGATTGAAGGAACTAGCGGGACCCTCCTACGAGCAGTACTTC
J gene: TRBJ2-1; CDR3 length: 14; D gene: .; clone size: .; V gene: TRBV7-2; CDR3 protein: CASSRSTGLVEQFF; CDR3 DNA: TGTGCCAGCAGCCGCAGTACAGGGTTAGTTGAGCAGTTCTTC
J gene: TRBJ2-5; CDR3 length: 14; D gene: TRBD1; clone size: .; V gene: TRBV18; CDR3 protein: CASSPDRGGETQYF; CDR3 DNA: TGTGCCAGCTCACCGGACAGGGGGGGAGAGACCCAGTACTTC
J gene: TRBJ2-4; CDR3 length: 15; D gene: .; clone size: .; V gene: TRBV4-2; CDR3 protein: CASSKGELAKNIQYF; CDR3 DNA: TGTGCCAGCAGCAAGGGGGAGTTAGCCAAAAACATTCAGTACTTC
J gene: TRBJ1-1; CDR3 length: 12; D gene: .; clone size: once; V gene: TRBV6-5; CDR3 protein: CASSYDPGEAFF; CDR3 DNA: TGTGCCAGCAGTTACGATCCAGGGGAAGCTTTCTTT
J gene: TRBJ1-6; CDR3 length: 13; D gene: .; clone size: .; V gene: TRBV19; CDR3 protein: CASSRGQNSPLHF; CDR3 DNA: TGTGCCAGTAGTAGAGGGCAAAATTCACCCCTCCACTTT
J gene: TRBJ2-5; CDR3 length: 15; D gene: TRBD2; clone size: .; V gene: TRBV29-1; CDR3 protein: CSYILLAGGGETQYF; CDR3 DNA: TGCAGCTATATATTACTAGCGGGGGGAGGAGAGACCCAGTACTTC
J gene: TRBJ2-5; CDR3 length: 13; D gene: .; clone size: .; V gene: TRBV2; CDR3 protein: CASSEVGQETQYF; CDR3 DNA: TGTGCCAGCAGTGAAGTAGGACAGGAGACCCAGTACTTC
J gene: TRBJ2-1; CDR3 length: 18; D gene: .; clone size: .; V gene: TRBV6-2/TRBV6-3; CDR3 protein: CASSYPLGGGPSYNEQFF; CDR3 DNA: TGTGCCAGCAGTTACCCCCTTGGGGGGGGGCCCTCCTACAATGAGCAGTTCTTC
J gene: TRBJ1-2; CDR3 length: 12; D gene: .; clone size: .; V gene: TRBV2; CDR3 protein: CASSRDYYGYTF; CDR3 DNA: TGTGCCAGCAGCAGAGACTACTATGGCTACACCTTC
J gene: TRBJ1-5; CDR3 length: 14; D gene: .; clone size: .; V gene: TRBV28; CDR3 protein: CASSERTEDQPQHF; CDR3 DNA: TGTGCCAGCAGTGAAAGGACAGAAGATCAGCCCCAGCATTTT
J gene: TRBJ2-5; CDR3 length: 14; D gene: TRBD1; clone size: .; V gene: TRBV7-2; CDR3 protein: CASSAQQGAETQYF; CDR3 DNA: TGTGCCAGCAGCGCCCAGCAGGGGGCTGAGACCCAGTACTTC
J gene: TRBJ2-2; CDR3 length: 13; D gene: .; clone size: .; V gene: TRBV2; CDR3 protein: CASSLDYSGELFF; CDR3 DNA: TGTGCCAGCAGTCTTGACTATTCGGGGGAGCTGTTTTTT
J gene: TRBJ2-1; CDR3 length: 17; D gene: .; clone size: .; V gene: TRBV28; CDR3 protein: CASRITPGGRESYEQFF; CDR3 DNA: TGTGCCAGCAGAATCACTCCGGGGGGCAGGGAATCGTATGAGCAGTTCTTC
J gene: TRBJ1-2; CDR3 length: 16; D gene: .; clone size: .; V gene: TRBV18; CDR3 protein: CASSFYSAVGVYGYTF; CDR3 DNA: TGTGCCAGCTCTTTCTACAGCGCGGTCGGGGTCTATGGCTACACCTTC
J gene: TRBJ2-7; CDR3 length: 14; D gene: .; clone size: .; V gene: TRBV9; CDR3 protein: CASSSQTSVSEQYF; CDR3 DNA: TGTGCCAGCAGCTCCCAGACTAGTGTCTCCGAGCAGTACTTC
J gene: TRBJ1-1; CDR3 length: 14; D gene: .; clone size: .; V gene: TRBV9; CDR3 protein: CASSVAGSGDEAFF; CDR3 DNA: TGTGCCAGCAGCGTAGCCGGTTCAGGCGATGAAGCTTTCTTT
J gene: TRBJ1-5; CDR3 length: 14; D gene: .; clone size: .; V gene: TRBV11-2; CDR3 protein: CASSIDSGNQPQHF; CDR3 DNA: TGTGCCAGCAGCATCGACAGTGGCAATCAGCCCCAGCATTTT
J gene: TRBJ1-5; CDR3 length: 16; D gene: .; clone size: few; V gene: TRBV2; CDR3 protein: CASSEQTTRVGQPQHF; CDR3 DNA: TGTGCCAGCAGTGAACAAACGACCCGGGTGGGTCAGCCCCAGCATTTT
J gene: TRBJ2-3; CDR3 length: 13; D gene: TRBD1; clone size: .; V gene: TRBV5-1; CDR3 protein: CASSPGQGDTQYF; CDR3 DNA: TGCGCCAGCAGCCCAGGACAGGGAGATACGCAGTATTTT
J gene: TRBJ1-2; CDR3 length: 14; D gene: TRBD1; clone size: .; V gene: TRBV7-9; CDR3 protein: CASSPGQADYGYTF; CDR3 DNA: TGTGCCAGCAGCCCGGGACAGGCAGACTATGGCTACACCTTC
J gene: TRBJ2-3; CDR3 length: 13; D gene: .; clone size: .; V gene: TRBV10-3; CDR3 protein: CASGTQGTDTQYF; CDR3 DNA: TGTGCCTCCGGGACTCAGGGAACAGATACGCAGTATTTT
J gene: TRBJ2-7; CDR3 length: 15; D gene: TRBD1; clone size: .; V gene: TRBV7-6; CDR3 protein: CASSPPGTGTYEQYF; CDR3 DNA: TGTGCCAGCAGCCCCCCCGGGACAGGGACCTACGAGCAGTACTTC
J gene: TRBJ1-1; CDR3 length: 15; D gene: .; clone size: once; V gene: TRBV3-1/TRBV3-2; CDR3 protein: CASSQVEGVWAEAFF; CDR3 DNA: TGTGCCAGCAGCCAAGTAGAGGGGGTCTGGGCTGAAGCTTTCTTT
J gene: TRBJ2-1; CDR3 length: 16; D gene: TRBD2; clone size: .; V gene: TRBV5-1; CDR3 protein: CASSPDLAGGYNEQFF; CDR3 DNA: TGCGCCAGCAGCCCCGATCTAGCGGGGGGTTACAATGAGCAGTTCTTC
J gene: TRBJ2-1; CDR3 length: 14; D gene: TRBD2; clone size: .; V gene: TRBV6-5; CDR3 protein: CASSFGSGRNEQFF; CDR3 DNA: TGTGCCAGCAGTTTCGGTAGCGGGAGGAATGAGCAGTTCTTC
J gene: TRBJ2-5; CDR3 length: 16; D gene: .; clone size: .; V gene: TRBV7-3; CDR3 protein: CASSPQGTGVGETQYF; CDR3 DNA: TGTGCCAGCAGCCCGCAAGGGACGGGGGTCGGGGAGACCCAGTACTTC
J gene: TRBJ1-2; CDR3 length: 15; D gene: .; clone size: .; V gene: TRBV7-8; CDR3 protein: CASSPMVLSNYGYTF; CDR3 DNA: TGTGCCAGCAGCCCCATGGTACTTTCGAACTATGGCTACACCTTC
J gene: TRBJ2-5; CDR3 length: 15; D gene: TRBD2; clone size: once; V gene: TRBV5-1; CDR3 protein: CASRSLAGGQETQYF; CDR3 DNA: TGCGCCAGCAGATCCCTAGCGGGGGGTCAAGAGACCCAGTACTTC
J gene: TRBJ2-7; CDR3 length: 15; D gene: TRBD2; clone size: .; V gene: TRBV7-6; CDR3 protein: CASSPLAGGTYEQYF; CDR3 DNA: TGTGCCAGCAGCCCACTAGCGGGGGGAACCTACGAGCAGTACTTC
J gene: TRBJ2-5; CDR3 length: 13; D gene: TRBD1; clone size: .; V gene: TRBV11-1; CDR3 protein: CASSSDRGETQYF; CDR3 DNA: TGTGCCAGCAGCTCGGACAGGGGGGAGACCCAGTACTTC
J gene: TRBJ2-7; CDR3 length: 13; D gene: .; clone size: .; V gene: TRBV7-8; CDR3 protein: CASSLDRAYEQYF; CDR3 DNA: TGTGCCAGCAGCTTAGACCGGGCCTACGAGCAGTACTTC
J gene: TRBJ2-3; CDR3 length: 17; D gene: TRBD2; clone size: .; V gene: TRBV5-1; CDR3 protein: CASILGAGRGTTDTQYF; CDR3 DNA: TGCGCCAGCATCCTTGGAGCGGGGAGAGGGACCACAGATACGCAGTATTTT
J gene: TRBJ1-2; CDR3 length: 15; D gene: .; clone size: .; V gene: TRBV5-6; CDR3 protein: CASSLRGWGLYGYTF; CDR3 DNA: TGTGCCAGCAGCTTAAGGGGCTGGGGCCTCTATGGCTACACCTTC
J gene: TRBJ1-6; CDR3 length: 14; D gene: .; clone size: few; V gene: TRBV6-5; CDR3 protein: CASSPLGGNSPLHF; CDR3 DNA: TGTGCCAGCAGTCCCCTAGGAGGGAATTCACCCCTCCACTTT
J gene: TRBJ1-1; CDR3 length: 13; D gene: .; clone size: .; V gene: TRBV19; CDR3 protein: CASTPGYWTEAFF; CDR3 DNA: TGTGCCAGCACCCCCGGGTATTGGACTGAAGCTTTCTTT
J gene: TRBJ1-2; CDR3 length: 15; D gene: .; clone size: once; V gene: TRBV7-9; CDR3 protein: CASTRIGGTDYGYTF; CDR3 DNA: TGTGCCAGCACTCGAATAGGGGGAACGGACTATGGCTACACCTTC
J gene: TRBJ2-7; CDR3 length: 16; D gene: TRBD1; clone size: few; V gene: TRBV6-2/TRBV6-3; CDR3 protein: CASSTRFRTGTYEQYF; CDR3 DNA: TGTGCCAGCAGTACTCGGTTCAGGACAGGGACCTACGAGCAGTACTTC
J gene: TRBJ1-1; CDR3 length: 15; D gene: TRBD1; clone size: .; V gene: TRBV12-5; CDR3 protein: CASGPQGGWITEAFF; CDR3 DNA: TGTGCTAGTGGTCCTCAGGGGGGCTGGATCACTGAAGCTTTCTTT
J gene: TRBJ1-1; CDR3 length: 16; D gene: .; clone size: .; V gene: TRBV21-1; CDR3 protein: CASSKVAGRSVTEAFF; CDR3 DNA: TGTGCCAGCAGCAAAGTGGCAGGGAGGTCCGTCACTGAAGCTTTCTTT
J gene: TRBJ2-1; CDR3 length: 11; D gene: .; clone size: few; V gene: TRBV6-5; CDR3 protein: CATARRDEQFF; CDR3 DNA: TGTGCCACGGCGAGACGGGATGAGCAGTTCTTC